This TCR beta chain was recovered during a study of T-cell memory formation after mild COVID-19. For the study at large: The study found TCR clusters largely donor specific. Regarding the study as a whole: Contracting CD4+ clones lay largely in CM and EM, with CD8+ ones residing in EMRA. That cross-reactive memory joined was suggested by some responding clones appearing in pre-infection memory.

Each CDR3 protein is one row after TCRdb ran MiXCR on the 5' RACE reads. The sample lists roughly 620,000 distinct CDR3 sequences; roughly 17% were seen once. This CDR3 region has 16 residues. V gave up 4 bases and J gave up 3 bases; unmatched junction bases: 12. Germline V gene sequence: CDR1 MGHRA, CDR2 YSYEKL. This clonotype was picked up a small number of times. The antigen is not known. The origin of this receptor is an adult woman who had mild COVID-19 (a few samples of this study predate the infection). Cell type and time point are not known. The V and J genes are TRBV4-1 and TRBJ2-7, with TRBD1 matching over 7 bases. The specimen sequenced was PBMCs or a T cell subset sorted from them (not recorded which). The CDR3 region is CASSPLLGQAIYEQYF. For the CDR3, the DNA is TGCGCCAGCAGCCCGCTGCTTGGACAGGCGATCTACGAGCAGTACTTC.